The 20 T cell receptor beta chains below all came from one sample that was sequenced in a study of cytomegalovirus exposure and HLA in healthy donors (TCRdb year 2017). Library prep was done by the immunoSEQ multiplex PCR assay. A mixture of 60 forward primers for TCR Vbeta segments and 13 reverse primers for TCR Jbeta segments was used in the multiplex PCR. Here the immuneACCESS table is served through TCRdb, limited to in-frame sequences with V and J called. Missing clones are a known gap in these copies; in checked studies unresolved V genes cover under half, and the rest lacks a known reason. Counted in this sample were around 150,000 clones; over 60% of them appeared once. Over 2.5% of the sample is held by the ten biggest clonotypes. The sample taken for sequencing was PBMCs. The receptors were gathered from a woman in her twenties or thirties in good health and CMV-seronegative.

The rearrangement links TRBV2 to TRBJ2-7, with 10 bases aligning to TRBD1. V dropped 3 bases and J dropped 4; count of bases not matched to a gene: 0. The length of the CDR3 is 13 residues. Germline CDR1 is SNHLY and CDR2 is FYNNEI. CDR3 sequence reads: CASSEDRGYEQYF. In nucleotides, the CDR3 is TGTGCCAGCAGTGAGGACAGGGGGTACGAGCAGTACTTC.

V gene TRBV5-1 combines with J gene TRBJ1-2; 10 bases are shared with TRBD1. Per germline, CDR1 SGHRS and CDR2 YFSETQ. The length of the CDR3 is 15 residues. Trimming at V came to 3 bases and at J to 2 bases, leaving 4 bases not matched to a gene. CDR3 bases: TGCGCCAGCAGCTCGGGACAGGGGTTAAACTATGGCTACACCTTC. Translated, it gives CASSSGQGLNYGYTF.

For the CDR3, the DNA is TGTGCCAGCAGTCTGAGACAGCAAGAGACCCAGTACTTC. This translates into CASSLRQQETQYF. The chain carries TRBV6-1 and TRBJ2-5, with D possibly TRBD1 on 5 matching bases. CDR1 MNHNS and CDR2 SASEGT come from the germline V gene. V was shortened by 5 bases and J by 2 bases, with 9 bases between the two germline ends. This CDR3 is 13 amino acids long.

The V and J genes are TRBV5-4 and TRBJ1-3; D remains ambiguous. V dropped 4 bases and J dropped 1 base, with 12 bases sitting between them. The CDR3 spans 15 residues. CDR1 is SGHNT, CDR2 YYREEE, per germline (reference sequence). The CDR3 protein is CASSRGQASGNTIYF. The CDR3, as DNA: TGTGCCAGCAGCCGAGGGCAGGCTTCTGGAAACACCATATATTTT.

The V call is TRBV5-6, the J call TRBJ2-5; weak D call: TRBD2 (5 bases). V gave up 4 bases and J gave up 5 bases, with 15 bases separating them. This CDR3 region has 14 residues. The germline V gene encodes CDR1 SGHDT and CDR2 YYEEEE. The CDR3 protein is CASSLTGKDETQYF. The DNA of the CDR3 is TGTGCCAGCAGCCTCACGGGGAAGGATGAGACCCAGTACTTC.

V is TRBV25-1 and J is TRBJ1-6, with 8 positions matching TRBD1. Germline CDR1 MGHDK, CDR2 SYGVNS. The CDR3 extends over 13 amino acids. The V gene end was trimmed by 9 bases and the J gene end by 10 bases; junction bases not matched to a gene: 8. CDR3 protein: CASQDRDASPLHF. CDR3 DNA sequence: TGTGCCAGTCAGGACAGGGATGCATCACCCCTCCACTTT.

This rearrangement joins TRBV7-6 to TRBJ2-1; TRBD2 matches at 7 bases. Per the germline V gene, CDR1 is SGHVS and CDR2 is FNYEAQ. The CDR3 is 18 amino acids. Trimming removed 1 base from V and 4 bases from J; junction bases left unmatched: 13. This CDR3 is CASSLGEAGLRRYNEQFF. DNA for the CDR3: TGTGCCAGCAGCTTAGGTGAAGCGGGATTGCGGAGATACAATGAGCAGTTCTTC.

This chain connects TRBV2 to TRBJ1-6; D gene uncertain. Trimming stripped 7 bases from V and 3 bases from J, with 13 bases between. CDR1 is SNHLY and CDR2 is FYNNEI in the germline V gene. There are 15 residues in the CDR3. The CDR3 DNA is TGTGCCAGCAAGGTGGAACAGATCTATAATTCACCCCTCCACTTT. Its translation: CASKVEQIYNSPLHF.

The rearrangement joins TRBV28 to TRBJ2-1; 7 bases are a match to TRBD2. The length of the CDR3 is 16 residues. After removal of 6 bases from V and 8 bases from J, the junction contained 16 bases not matched to a gene. CDR1 is MDHEN, CDR2 SYDVKM, per germline. The CDR3 loop reads CASSGKRGTWGYEQFF. The DNA of the CDR3 is TGTGCCAGCAGCGGGAAGCGGGGAACCTGGGGGTATGAGCAGTTCTTC.

On this clone itself: At one of its ends the junction is not consistent with the germline gene, which may arise from a read error. The V gene is TRBV28, the J gene TRBJ1-5, with a possible D match to TRBD1 (5 bases). The CDR3 sequence is 15 residues long. The germline V gene encodes CDR1 MDHEN and CDR2 SYDVKM. The CDR3 spells CASSLGRQPNLPQHF. DNA of the CDR3: TGTGCCAGCAGTTTAGGCAGACAGCCAAATCTGCCCCAGCATTTT. The full variable domain, in which reference TRBV28 and TRBJ1-5 provide the parts outside the CDR3, is DVKVTQSSRYLVKRTGEKVFLECVQDMDHENMFWYRQDPGLGLRLIYFSYDVKMKEKGDIPEGYSVSREKKERFSLILESASTNQTSMYLCASSLGRQPNLPQHFGDGTRLSIL.

This chain links TRBV5-4 with TRBJ1-2; 7 nucleotides agree with TRBD1. Germline lookup yields CDR1 SGHNT and CDR2 YYREEE (reference sequence). The CDR3 spans 15 residues. V dropped 1 base and J dropped 5; count of bases not matched to a gene: 8. The CDR3 loop reads CASSLSGNRGYGYTF. CDR3 in DNA: TGTGCCAGCAGCTTGTCAGGGAACAGGGGATATGGCTACACCTTC.

The chain has TRBV28 and TRBJ1-6, with TRBD1 as a possible D gene (5 bases). The CDR3 length is 15 residues. Germline V gene lookup returns CDR1 MDHEN and CDR2 SYDVKM. V was trimmed by 5 bases and J by 9 bases, leaving 17 bases between them. In nucleotides, the CDR3 is TGTGCCAGCAGTCCGGTTCCGGGGGTGTCTTCACCCCTCCACTTT. It is translated as CASSPVPGVSSPLHF.

The chain couples TRBV5-4 to TRBJ2-3; the D is unclear. CDR3 length: 13 residues. Trimming cost V 3 bases and J 0 bases, with 5 bases left between them. Germline V gives CDR1 SGHNT, CDR2 YYREEE (reference sequence). The CDR3 loop reads CASSSTSTDTQYF. The CDR3 DNA reads TGTGCCAGCAGCTCCACTAGCACAGATACGCAGTATTTT.

The rearrangement joins TRBV9 to TRBJ2-5; D is undetermined. Trimming shortened V by 1 base and J by 4 bases, and 11 bases separated the two germline ends. Germline V lookup: CDR1 SGDLS, CDR2 YYNGEE. The CDR3 runs to 14 residues. The chain's CDR3 is CASSVSTGVETQYF. The CDR3 bases are TGTGCCAGCAGCGTATCAACCGGAGTAGAGACCCAGTACTTC.

The rearrangement links TRBV28 to TRBJ1-4, with 7 bases aligning to TRBD1. Germline CDR1 and CDR2: MDHEN and SYDVKM. The trim removed 6 bases at V and 8 bases at J, leaving 6 bases unmatched. There are 13 residues in the CDR3. The CDR3 loop is CASRVGQVEKLFF. The DNA for the CDR3 is TGTGCCAGCAGAGTAGGACAGGTAGAAAAACTGTTTTTT.

This sequence joins TRBV25-1 and TRBJ1-2, with 8 bases aligning to TRBD1. Germline trimming cut 7 bases from V and 0 bases from J; bases unmatched to any gene: 4. The CDR3 contains 14 residues. Germline V CDR1 and CDR2: MGHDK, SYGVNS. The CDR3 coding sequence is TGTGCCAGCATTGGACAGGGACCTAACTATGGCTACACCTTC. Translation gives CASIGQGPNYGYTF.

This chain joins TRBV10-3 and TRBJ2-1; TRBD1 matches at 7 bases. Per the germline V gene, CDR1 is ENHRY and CDR2 is SYGVKD. V lost 6 bases to trimming and J lost 8 bases; unmatched junction nucleotides: 7. CDR3 length: 13 residues. The CDR3 loop is CAIRRQGIDEQFF. The CDR3, as DNA: TGTGCCATCAGAAGACAGGGAATAGATGAGCAGTTCTTC.

A few counts support this clone. The rearrangement joins TRBV4-2 to TRBJ1-2; perhaps TRBD1 as D (5 bases). V was cut by 0 bases and J by 2 bases, with 10 bases left in between. The CDR3 spans 15 residues. In germline, CDR1 is LGHNA, CDR2 YNFKEQ. CDR3 loop: CASSQERGGNYGYTF. The DNA of the CDR3 is TGTGCCAGCAGCCAAGAAAGGGGAGGAAACTATGGCTACACCTTC.

This clone was seen only once. The chain couples TRBV6-1 to TRBJ1-1; D not resolved. Germline CDR1 is MNHNS and CDR2 is SASEGT. This CDR3 spans 11 amino acids. V lost 7 bases and J 5 bases, leaving 8 bases between the germline ends. Here the CDR3 DNA reads TGTGCCAGCAAGAAGGAGACTGAAGCTTTCTTT. This encodes CASKKETEAFF.

The J gene is TRBJ2-2, the V gene TRBV7-9; no clear D. Trimming removed 1 base at V and 2 bases at J, with 11 bases between. The CDR3 is 16 amino acids. Per the germline V gene, CDR1 is SEHNR and CDR2 is FQNEAQ (reference sequence). The CDR3 sequence: CASSLEKNSNTGELFF. DNA for the CDR3: TGTGCCAGCAGCTTAGAGAAGAACAGCAACACCGGGGAGCTGTTTTTT.